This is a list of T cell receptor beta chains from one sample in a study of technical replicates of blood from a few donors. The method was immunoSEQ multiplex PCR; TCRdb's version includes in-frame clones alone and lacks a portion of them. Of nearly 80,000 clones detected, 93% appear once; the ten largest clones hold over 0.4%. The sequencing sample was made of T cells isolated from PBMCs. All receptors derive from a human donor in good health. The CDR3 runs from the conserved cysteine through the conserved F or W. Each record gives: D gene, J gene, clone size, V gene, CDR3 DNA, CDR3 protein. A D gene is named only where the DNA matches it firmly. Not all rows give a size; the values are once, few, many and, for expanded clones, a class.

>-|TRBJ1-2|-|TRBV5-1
TGCGCCAGCAGCTTGGTTTCTTATGGTACGGCCTCGGAGAGTGGCTACACCTTC
CASSLVSYGTASESGYTF
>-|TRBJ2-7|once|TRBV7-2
TGTGCCAGCAGCTTATCTAGGGGCGACGAGCAGTACTTC
CASSLSRGDEQYF
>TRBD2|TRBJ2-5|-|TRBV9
TGTGCCAGCAGCGTAGGACTAGCGTATACAGAGACCCAGTACTTC
CASSVGLAYTETQYF
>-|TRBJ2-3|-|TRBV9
TGTGCCAGCAGCGTAGATGCGGTAGATACGCAGTATTTT
CASSVDAVDTQYF
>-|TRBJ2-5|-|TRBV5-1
TGCGCCAGCAGCGAGGGACACGGTGGGGAGACCCAGTACTTC
CASSEGHGGETQYF
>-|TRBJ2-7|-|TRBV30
TGTGCCTGGAGTCTGGAATACGGAGGAGAGCAGTACTTC
CAWSLEYGGEQYF
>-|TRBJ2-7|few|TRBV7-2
TGTGCCAGCAGCTTAGATGCGGGGACCCAAGTCGGGCAGTACTTC
CASSLDAGTQVGQYF
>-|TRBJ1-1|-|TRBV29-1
TGCAGCGTTGAATACCTGGGGGCACACACTGAAGCTTTCTTT
CSVEYLGAHTEAFF
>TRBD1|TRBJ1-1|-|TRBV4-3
TGCGCCAGCAGCCACAGAGAGGGGACAGCGAACACTGAAGCTTTCTTT
CASSHREGTANTEAFF
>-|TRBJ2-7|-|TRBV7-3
TGTGCCAGCAGCTTAAAACCAACTAGGGATACCTACGAGCAGTACTTC
CASSLKPTRDTYEQYF
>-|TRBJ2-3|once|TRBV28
TGTGCCAGCAGTTTACCCAGGGTTGGAACAGATACGCAGTATTTT
CASSLPRVGTDTQYF
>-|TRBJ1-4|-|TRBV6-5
TGTGCCAGCAGCCGGGGACTTAATGAAAAACTGTTTTTT
CASSRGLNEKLFF
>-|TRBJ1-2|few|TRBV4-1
TGCGCCAGCAGCCCGACAGGCAACTATGGCTACACCTTC
CASSPTGNYGYTF
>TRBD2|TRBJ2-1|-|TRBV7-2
TGTGCCAGCAGCTTTGGGGGGGAAGCGGGAGGCCTTTACAATGAGCAGTTCTTC
CASSFGGEAGGLYNEQFF
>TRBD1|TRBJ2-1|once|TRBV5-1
TGCGCCAGCAGCTTGAGGGGACAGCAACGATATGAGCAGTTCTTC
CASSLRGQQRYEQFF
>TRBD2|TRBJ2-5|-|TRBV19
TGTGCCAGTAGCCTTCAGACGGGGGGGAAACAAGAGACCCAGTACTTC
CASSLQTGGKQETQYF
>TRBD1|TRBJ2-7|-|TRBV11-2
TGTGCCAGCAGCTTAGACAGGGGGTTATGGAACGAGCAGTACTTC
CASSLDRGLWNEQYF
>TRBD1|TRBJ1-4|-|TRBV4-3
TGCGCCAGCAGCCAAGATAGGGGACAGGGACTATTTTTT
CASSQDRGQGLFF
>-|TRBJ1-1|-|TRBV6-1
TGTGCCAGCAGACGAGGGAGTGTCACTGAAGCTTTCTTT
CASRRGSVTEAFF
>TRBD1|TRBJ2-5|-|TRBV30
TGTGCCTGCCCCAGACAGGGGCTGCAAGAGACCCAGTACTTC
CACPRQGLQETQYF
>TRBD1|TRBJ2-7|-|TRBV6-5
TGTGCCAGCAGTTACTTCGGACAGGGGCGCTACGAGCAGTACTTC
CASSYFGQGRYEQYF
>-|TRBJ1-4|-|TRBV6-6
TGTGCCAGCAGTTACTCGATCCAGTTTAATGAAAAACTGTTTTTT
CASSYSIQFNEKLFF